This T cell receptor (beta chain) was identified in a study of T-cell reconstitution after alpha-beta-depleted transplantation in children. The CDR3 covers 13 residues. V gave up 1 base and J gave up 6 bases, with 10 bases separating them. This sample's TCRbeta library carried unique molecular identifier barcodes. MiXCR, run by TCRdb on the PCR reads, gives a single entry per CDR3 protein. The profile shows fewer than 700,000 distinct CDR3 sequences, over 10% of them singletons. Findings of the study overall: Among T cells one year after transplant, newly produced cells accounted for most counts and diversity. Alpha-beta T cells present about two months after transplant were reported to originate from several hundred expanded graft clones.

This clonotype has a count of ten or more. Its antigen remains unknown. The gene calls are TRBV12-3 or TRBV12-4 and TRBJ2-7; D tentatively reads TRBD1 or TRBD2 (5 bases each). Sequenced here: PBMCs, mostly from graft donor cells, sampled 360 days after TCRalphabeta/CD19-depleted stem cell transplant. This receptor was identified in a male patient between 10 and 17 years old who had a stem cell transplant for acute myeloid leukemia, so the T cells may come from the graft donor. The CDR3 region is CASSLVRGVEQYF. The CDR3, as DNA: TGTGCCAGCAGTTTAGTGAGGGGTGTCGAGCAGTACTTC.